The 17 T cell receptor beta chains given below trace back to one sample, sequenced in a study of early T cells in non-severe SARS-CoV-2 infection (dated by TCRdb to the early 2020s). Libraries were made using 5' RACE. The instrument was a NextSeq 500. In-frame beta chains were kept once TCRdb had trimmed the public reads at Q25 with fastp and called clones with MiXCR. CDR3 protein sequences are deduplicated, and each keeps its most common genes and DNA. The sample table contains tens of thousands of distinct CDR3 sequences; only one count was recorded for roughly an eighth of them. The top ten clones comprise 1.4% of the sample. What was sequenced was whole blood. All receptors derive from an adult who was a healthcare worker with PCR-confirmed SARS-CoV-2 infection or an uninfected control (not recorded which).

This chain joins TRBV29-1 and TRBJ1-1; TRBD1 matches 7 bases. Trimming removed 7 bases from V and 5 bases from J; junction bases left unmatched: 7. From germline, CDR1 is SQVTM and CDR2 ANQGSEA. This CDR3 is 12 amino acids long. CDR3 in DNA: TGCAGCGGAACAGGGGTAAGGACTGAAGCTTTCTTT. It translates to CSGTGVRTEAFF.

This chain joins TRBV21-1 and TRBJ2-1; the table's D call, TRBD2, was not checked against the DNA. TRBV21-1 is a pseudogene segment. The CDR3 loop spans 17 amino acids. The CDR3 DNA sequence: TGTGCCAGCAGCAAGGAAGAACCGGGACTCAACACCACTGAGCAGTTCTTC. It is translated as CASSKEEPGLNTTEQFF.

Many counts were recorded for this clonotype. The J gene is TRBJ2-1, the V gene TRBV9; D is undetermined. Trimming cost V 2 bases and J 3 bases, with 9 bases left between them. CDR3 length: 14 residues. Germline CDR1 and CDR2: SGDLS and YYNGEE. CDR3 amino acids: CASSVLGSYNEQFF. The DNA for the CDR3 is TGTGCCAGCAGCGTTCTAGGCAGCTACAATGAGCAGTTCTTC.

This clonotype was recorded once. V is TRBV9 and J is TRBJ2-7; no definite D call. V was cut by 1 base and J by 3 bases, with 14 bases left in between. The germline CDR1 and CDR2 sequences are SGDLS and YYNGEE. The CDR3 has 15 residues. CDR3 nucleotides: TGTGCCAGCAGCGTAAATCCGGATGTCGGCTACGAGCAGTACTTC. This sequence encodes CASSVNPDVGYEQYF.

The chain recombines TRBV7-9 with TRBJ2-6, with D unresolved. The length of the CDR3 is 15 residues. V dropped 5 bases and J dropped 0 bases, with 8 bases sitting between them. Germline CDR1 reads SEHNR; CDR2 reads FQNEAQ (reference sequence). The CDR3 region has the DNA TGTGCCAGCAGCCCCCGGTTCTCTGGGGCCAACGTCCTGACTTTC. Translating it yields CASSPRFSGANVLTF.

The chain links TRBV7-2 to TRBJ1-3; D ambiguous. Trimming left V 1 base short and J 0 bases short, with 10 bases between. The CDR3 spans 16 residues. Germline loops: CDR1 SGHTA, CDR2 FQGNSA. CDR3 coding DNA: TGTGCCAGCAGCTTAGTTGGACGAAACTCTGGAAACACCATATATTTT. Amino acid sequence: CASSLVGRNSGNTIYF.

The chain carries TRBV29-1 and TRBJ1-2; 7 bases are a match to TRBD1. Germline CDR1 SQVTM, CDR2 ANQGSEA. The CDR3 is 11 amino acids. The ends lost 7 bases at V and 8 bases at J; junction bases unmatched: 7. The CDR3 loop is CSALDRSGYTF. DNA of the CDR3: TGCAGCGCCCTGGACAGGAGCGGCTACACCTTC.

The rearrangement joins TRBV6-2 or TRBV6-3 to TRBJ2-5, with 7 positions matching TRBD2. This CDR3 has 15 amino acids. V lost 4 bases and J lost 5; bases outside the gene matches: 10. CDR1 MNHEY and CDR2 SVGEGT come from the germline V gene. The CDR3 protein is CASSWGGVARETQYF. The CDR3 region has the DNA TGTGCCAGCAGTTGGGGGGGGGTCGCTCGCGAGACCCAGTACTTC.

The rearrangement uses TRBV5-1 and TRBJ1-3, with a possible D match to TRBD1 (5 bases). Trimming removed 1 base from V and 2 bases from J, with 7 bases in between. The CDR3 is made up of 14 amino acids. Looked up from germline, CDR1 is SGHRS and CDR2 is YFSETQ. Here the CDR3 DNA reads TGCGCCAGCAGCTTGTCGGGACCTGGAAACACCATATATTTT. It encodes CASSLSGPGNTIYF. The whole variable domain, remainder taken from reference TRBV5-1 and TRBJ1-3, is KAGVTQTPRYLIKTRGQQVTLSCSPISGHRSVSWYQQTPGQGLQFLFEYFSETQRNKGNFPGRFSGRQFSNSRSEMNVSTLELGDSALYLCASSLSGPGNTIYFGEGSWLTVV.

The V and J genes are TRBV11-3 and TRBJ1-1, with D maybe TRBD1 (6 bases). Deletions cut 5 bases from V and 4 bases from J, with 17 bases between. CDR1 and CDR2 from the germline V gene are SGHNT and YENEEA. CDR3 length: 15 residues. The CDR3 DNA reads as TGTGCCAGCAGCGCAGGACAGCGCCCTTCCACTGAAGCTTTCTTT. This encodes CASSAGQRPSTEAFF.

The rearrangement uses TRBV27 and TRBJ2-7; 15 bases line up with TRBD2. V lost 5 bases, J lost 2 bases, and 13 bases stayed unmatched. Germline V gene sequence: CDR1 MNHEY, CDR2 SMNVEV (reference sequence). The CDR3 spans 19 residues. The CDR3, as DNA: TGTGCCAGCAGTCCCCTGGGACTAGCGGGGGGCCTTGGGACCTACGAGCAGTACTTC. This codes for CASSPLGLAGGLGTYEQYF.

This clonotype was observed many times. CDR3 bases: TGTGCCAGCAGTTACCCCGGGTCTAAAAGTTACCATGAGCAGTTCTTC. This encodes CASSYPGSKSYHEQFF. This sequence joins TRBV11-2 and TRBJ2-1; no reliable D call. Between the trimmed V and J ends, which lost 6 bases and 8 bases, there was a span of 23 bases. Per the germline V gene, CDR1 is SGHAT and CDR2 is FQNNGV. The CDR3 is made up of 16 amino acids.

This clonotype was counted only a few times. The chain joins TRBV6-6 to TRBJ2-5; 8 bases fit TRBD2. This CDR3 contains 15 residues. Unmatched junction bases numbered 14, after V lost 7 bases and J lost 7 bases. CDR1 is MNHNY and CDR2 is SVGAGI in the germline V gene (reference sequence). As DNA, the CDR3 is TGTGCCAGCACCAAACTAGCGGCCTGGGGCTCGACCCAGTACTTC. Its translation: CASTKLAAWGSTQYF.

The chain combines TRBV11-2 with TRBJ2-1, with TRBD2 identical over 11 bases. The CDR3 contains 15 residues. CDR1 is SGHAT, CDR2 FQNNGV, per germline. Unmatched junction bases numbered 7, after V lost 6 bases and J lost 6 bases. CDR3 sequence: CASSDLAGGFNEQFF. The CDR3 DNA follows: TGTGCCAGCAGTGATCTAGCGGGGGGCTTCAATGAGCAGTTCTTC.

This clonotype was recorded many times. CDR3 loop: CSVEDDFYSGNTIYF. The CDR3, as DNA: TGCAGCGTTGAAGATGACTTTTACTCTGGAAACACCATATATTTT. This chain links TRBV29-1 with TRBJ1-3, with D unclear. The V gene lost 0 bases and the J gene lost 0 bases, with 9 bases spanning the gap. Germline V lookup: CDR1 SQVTM, CDR2 ANQGSEA. The CDR3 is made up of 15 amino acids.

V gene TRBV18 combines with J gene TRBJ1-1; TRBD1 is a possible D gene (5 bases). Deletions cut 6 bases from V and 2 bases from J, with 10 bases between. CDR3 length equals 13 residues. The V gene's germline CDR1 is KGHSH and CDR2 LQKENI. The DNA of the CDR3 is TGTGCCAGCTCCGCGGGGGTCAACACTGAAGCTTTCTTT. Translating it yields CASSAGVNTEAFF.

This clonotype showed up just a few times. The rearrangement joins TRBV7-9 to TRBJ2-7; D not certain. Trimming cost V 7 bases and J 1 base, with 11 bases left between them. The CDR3 length is 13 residues. Germline V gives CDR1 SEHNR, CDR2 FQNEAQ (reference sequence). The CDR3 DNA is TGTGCCAGCAATAGCAGGCCGTCCTACGAGCAGTACTTC. It yields the protein CASNSRPSYEQYF.